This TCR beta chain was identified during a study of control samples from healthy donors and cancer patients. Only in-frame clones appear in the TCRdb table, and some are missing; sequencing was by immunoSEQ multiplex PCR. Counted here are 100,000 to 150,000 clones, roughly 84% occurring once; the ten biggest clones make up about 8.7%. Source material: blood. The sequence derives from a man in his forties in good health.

The CDR3, as DNA: TGTGCCACCAGTGTGGACAGGAACACTGAAGCTTTCTTT. The encoded protein is CATSVDRNTEAFF. The rearrangement links TRBV24-1 to TRBJ1-1; D may be TRBD1 (6 bases). Germline CDR1 is KGHDR and CDR2 is SFDVKD. This CDR3 region has 13 residues. The germline V and J ends were trimmed by 5 bases and 1 base, with 7 bases remaining between them.